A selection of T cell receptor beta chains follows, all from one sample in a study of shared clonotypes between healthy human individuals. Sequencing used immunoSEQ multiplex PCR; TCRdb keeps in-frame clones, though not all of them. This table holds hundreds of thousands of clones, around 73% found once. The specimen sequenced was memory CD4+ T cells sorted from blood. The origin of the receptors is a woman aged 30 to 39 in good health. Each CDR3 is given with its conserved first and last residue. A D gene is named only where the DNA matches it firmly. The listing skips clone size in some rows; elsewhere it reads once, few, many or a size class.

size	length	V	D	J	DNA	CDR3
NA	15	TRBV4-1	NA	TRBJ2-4	TGCGCCAGCAGCCAAGCCTGGACAGAGAAAAACATTCAGTACTTC	CASSQAWTEKNIQYF
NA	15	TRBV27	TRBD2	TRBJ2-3	TGTGCCAGCAGTTTCCTGGTAGCGGGGACAGATACGCAGTATTTT	CASSFLVAGTDTQYF
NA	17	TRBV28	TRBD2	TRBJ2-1	TGTGCCAGCAGTTGGCCTAGCGGTTTTAGCTCCTACAATGAGCAGTTCTTC	CASSWPSGFSSYNEQFF
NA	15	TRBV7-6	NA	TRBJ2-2	TGTGCCAGCAGCTTAGGGACAGCGAACACCGGGGAGCTGTTTTTT	CASSLGTANTGELFF
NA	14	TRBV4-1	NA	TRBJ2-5	TGCGCCAGCAGCCAGGCAGACTACAAAGAGACCCAGTACTTC	CASSQADYKETQYF
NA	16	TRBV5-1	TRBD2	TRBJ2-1	TGCGCCAGCAGCTTGGCCTCCAATAGCGGGAGCTTTGAGCAGTTCTTC	CASSLASNSGSFEQFF
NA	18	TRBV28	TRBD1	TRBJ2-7	TGTGCCAGCATTCTGGGCCGCGGGACCGCGGGACAGGAGTACGAGCAGTACTTC	CASILGRGTAGQEYEQYF
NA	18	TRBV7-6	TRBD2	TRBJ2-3	TGTGCCAGCAGCTTGGAGCGGGAGGCCGACTTTTACACAGATACGCAGTATTTT	CASSLEREADFYTDTQYF
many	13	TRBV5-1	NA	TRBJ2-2	TGCGCCAGCAGCATCCTACTAAGGGGGGAGCTGTTTTTT	CASSILLRGELFF
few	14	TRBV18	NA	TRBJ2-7	TGTGCCAGCTCATCGGACAGTGTATCCTACGAGCAGTACTTC	CASSSDSVSYEQYF
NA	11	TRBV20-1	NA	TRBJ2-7	TGCAGTATGGACAAATCCTACGAGCAGTACTTC	CSMDKSYEQYF
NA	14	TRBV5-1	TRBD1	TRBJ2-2	TGCGCCAGCAGCGAACAGGGGGGCGCCGGGGAGCTGTTTTTT	CASSEQGGAGELFF
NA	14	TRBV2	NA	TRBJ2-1	TGTGCCAGCAGTGACGGAGAAACCTACAATGAGCAGTTCTTC	CASSDGETYNEQFF
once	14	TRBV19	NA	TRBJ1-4	TGTGCCAGTAGTATTCAGCTCGCCAATGAAAAACTGTTTTTT	CASSIQLANEKLFF
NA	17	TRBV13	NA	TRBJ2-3	TGTGCCAGCAGCTTAGGATATGGGGCCACGTCCACAGATACGCAGTATTTT	CASSLGYGATSTDTQYF
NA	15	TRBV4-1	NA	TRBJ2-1	TGCGCCAGCAGCCAAGGCCAGAGCTCCTACAATGAGCAGTTCTTC	CASSQGQSSYNEQFF
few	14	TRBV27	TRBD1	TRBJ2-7	TGTGCCAGCAGTTCACCGGGACAGGGAGGCGAGCAGTACTTC	CASSSPGQGGEQYF
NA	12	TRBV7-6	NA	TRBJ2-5	TGTGCCAGCAGCTTTACAGAAGAGACCCAGTACTTC	CASSFTEETQYF
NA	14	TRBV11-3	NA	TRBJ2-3	TGTGCCAGCAGCTCCGGACTCAACACAGATACGCAGTATTTT	CASSSGLNTDTQYF
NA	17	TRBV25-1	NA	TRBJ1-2	TGTGCCAGCAGTGAGAGGACAGCGGGGTGGGCGGGTAGCGGCTACACCTTC	CASSERTAGWAGSGYTF
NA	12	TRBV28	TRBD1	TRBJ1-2	TGTGCCAGCAGTATCCAGGGGGACGGCTACACCTTC	CASSIQGDGYTF
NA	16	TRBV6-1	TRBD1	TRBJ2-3	TGTGCCAGCAGTGAATTGTCAGGGGGCGTATGGGTTACGCAGTATTTT	CASSELSGGVWVTQYF
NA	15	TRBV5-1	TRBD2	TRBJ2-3	TGCGCCAGCAGCTTGACTAGCGGGGACACAGATACGCAGTATTTT	CASSLTSGDTDTQYF
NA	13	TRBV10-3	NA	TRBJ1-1	TGTGCCATGAGGTGGTCAGTGAACACTGAAGCTTTCTTT	CAMRWSVNTEAFF
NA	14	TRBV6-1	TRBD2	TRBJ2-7	TGTGCCAGCACCCCTCGGTGGCGGGAGTACGAGCAGTACTTC	CASTPRWREYEQYF
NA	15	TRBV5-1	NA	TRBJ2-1	TGCGCCAGCAGCTTAGGGGTAGCGGACTACAATGAGCAGTTCTTC	CASSLGVADYNEQFF
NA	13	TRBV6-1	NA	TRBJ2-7	TGTGCCAGCAGTGACAAGCCTACCTACGAGCAGTACTTC	CASSDKPTYEQYF
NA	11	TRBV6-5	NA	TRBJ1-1	TGTGCCAGCACCTACCTTACTGAAGCTTTCTTT	CASTYLTEAFF
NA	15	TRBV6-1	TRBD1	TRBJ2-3	TGTGCCAGCAGTTCTCGGACAGGGGGAGCAGATACGCAGTATTTT	CASSSRTGGADTQYF
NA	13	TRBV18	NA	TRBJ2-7	TGTGCCAGCGCCACCTCCAGCTCCTACGAGCAGTACTTC	CASATSSSYEQYF
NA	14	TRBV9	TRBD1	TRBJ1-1	TGTGCCAGCAGCACACGACAGGGGAACACTGAAGCTTTCTTT	CASSTRQGNTEAFF
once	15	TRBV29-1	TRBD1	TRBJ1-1	TGCAGCGTACCCCGGGACAGTCTCCCGAACACTGAAGCTTTCTTT	CSVPRDSLPNTEAFF
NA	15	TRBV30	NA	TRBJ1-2	TGTGCCTGGGCCATGCTGGGGCCACTAAACTATGGCTACACCTTC	CAWAMLGPLNYGYTF
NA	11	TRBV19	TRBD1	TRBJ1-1	TGTGCCACAACAGGGGCGACTGAAGCTTTCTTT	CATTGATEAFF
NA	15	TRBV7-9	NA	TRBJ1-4	TGTGCCAGCAGCCGCGGGAGCGCAACTAATGAAAAACTGTTTTTT	CASSRGSATNEKLFF
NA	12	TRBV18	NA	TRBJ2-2	TGTGCCAGCGGCGGGGACACCGGGGAGCTGTTTTTT	CASGGDTGELFF
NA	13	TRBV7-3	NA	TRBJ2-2	TGTGCCAGCAGCTATTATATGTCCGGGGAGCTGTTTTTT	CASSYYMSGELFF
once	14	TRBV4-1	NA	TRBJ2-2	TGCGCCAGCAGCCAAGAAATCGAGACTGTGGAGCTGTTTTTT	CASSQEIETVELFF
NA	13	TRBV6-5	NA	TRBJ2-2	TGTGCCAGCAGAAGGACGAACACCGGGGAGCTGTTTTTT	CASRRTNTGELFF
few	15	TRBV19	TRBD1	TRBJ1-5	TGTGCCAGTAGTGTCCCCGGGACAGGGAATCAGCCCCAGCATTTT	CASSVPGTGNQPQHF
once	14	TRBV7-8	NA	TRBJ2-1	TGTGCCAGCAGCCCTGGACTCACCTACAATGAGCAGTTCTTC	CASSPGLTYNEQFF
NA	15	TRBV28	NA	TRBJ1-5	TGTGCCAGCAGCCCAGTCCGGACCTCTAATCAGCCCCAGCATTTT	CASSPVRTSNQPQHF
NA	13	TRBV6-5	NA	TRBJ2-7	TGTGCCAGCAGTTACGAGGGGCGTGGGGAGCAGTACTTC	CASSYEGRGEQYF
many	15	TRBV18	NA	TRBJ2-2	TGTGCCAGCTCACCACCTGTTAGCCCGTCCGGGGAGCTGTTTTTT	CASSPPVSPSGELFF
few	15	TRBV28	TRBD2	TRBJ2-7	TGTGCCAGCAGTCTCACCCCAGCGGGGGGTGGGGAGCAGTACTTC	CASSLTPAGGGEQYF
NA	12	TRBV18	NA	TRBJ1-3	TGTGCCAGCGCCTCCTCTGGAAACACCATATATTTT	CASASSGNTIYF
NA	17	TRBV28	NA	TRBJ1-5	TGTGCCAGCAGTGGGACTTCGTTGTATCGGAGAGGGCAGCCCCAGCATTTT	CASSGTSLYRRGQPQHF
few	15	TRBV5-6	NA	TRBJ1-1	TGTGCCAGCAGCTTGGTCAGTGCCACGAACACTGAAGCTTTCTTT	CASSLVSATNTEAFF
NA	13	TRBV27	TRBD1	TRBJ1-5	TGTGCCAGCAGTTCGTCAGGGGGTCAGCCCCAGCATTTT	CASSSSGGQPQHF
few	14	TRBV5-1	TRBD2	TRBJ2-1	TGCGCCAGCAGCCCAGGGACTAGCGGAATTGAGCAGTTCTTC	CASSPGTSGIEQFF
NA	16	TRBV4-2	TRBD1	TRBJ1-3	TGTGCCAGCAGCCAGGCCCGGGACAGGGGTGGAAACACCATATATTTT	CASSQARDRGGNTIYF
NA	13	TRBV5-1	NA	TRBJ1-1	TGCGCCAGCAGCTCCACGGAAGACACTGAAGCTTTCTTT	CASSSTEDTEAFF
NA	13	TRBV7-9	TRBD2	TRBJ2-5	TGTGCCAGCAGCTCTAGCGGGAGAGAGACCCAGTACTTC	CASSSSGRETQYF
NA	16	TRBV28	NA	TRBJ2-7	TGTGCCAGCAGTTCCCACGCCGGGACGGGAACCTACGAGCAGTACTTC	CASSSHAGTGTYEQYF